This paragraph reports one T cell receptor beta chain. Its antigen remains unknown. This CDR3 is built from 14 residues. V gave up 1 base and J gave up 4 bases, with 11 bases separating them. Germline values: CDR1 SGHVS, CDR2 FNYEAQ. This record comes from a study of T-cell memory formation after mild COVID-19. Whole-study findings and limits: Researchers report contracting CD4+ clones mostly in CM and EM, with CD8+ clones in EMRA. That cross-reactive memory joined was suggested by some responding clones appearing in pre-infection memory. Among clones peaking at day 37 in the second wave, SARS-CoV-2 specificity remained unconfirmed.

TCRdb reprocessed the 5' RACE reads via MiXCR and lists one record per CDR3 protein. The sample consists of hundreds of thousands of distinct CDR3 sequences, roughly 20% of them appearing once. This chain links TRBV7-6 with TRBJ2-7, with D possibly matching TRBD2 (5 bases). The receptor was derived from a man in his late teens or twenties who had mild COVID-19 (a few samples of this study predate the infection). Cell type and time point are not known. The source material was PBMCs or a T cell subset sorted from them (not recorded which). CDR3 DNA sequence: TGTGCCAGCAGCTTAGTGGTGCGGACTTACGAGCAGTACGTC. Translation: CASSLVVRTYEQYV.